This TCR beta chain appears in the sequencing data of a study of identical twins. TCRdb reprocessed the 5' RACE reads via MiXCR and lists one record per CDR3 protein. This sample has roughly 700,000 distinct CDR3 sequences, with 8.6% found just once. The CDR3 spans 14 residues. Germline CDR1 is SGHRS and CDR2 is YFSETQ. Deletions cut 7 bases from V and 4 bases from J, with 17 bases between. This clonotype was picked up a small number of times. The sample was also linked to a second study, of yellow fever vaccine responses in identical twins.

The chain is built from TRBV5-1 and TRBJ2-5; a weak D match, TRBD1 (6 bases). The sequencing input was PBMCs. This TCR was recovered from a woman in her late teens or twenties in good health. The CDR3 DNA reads TGCGCCAGCCTGGACAGTGTGATGGTAGAGACCCAGTACTTC. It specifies CASLDSVMVETQYF.